The 32 T cell receptor beta chains listed next were all sequenced from one sample in a study of regulatory T cells in long-lasting Graves disease. Time point given: persistent/refractory GD, antithyroid drugs over 5 years with positive TRAb. PBMC RNA served as the TCR library source. Libraries of TCR beta came from iRepertoire HTBI primers plus Arm-PCR of CDR3 regions. From the multiplex PCR reads, TCRdb called clonotypes with MiXCR, one entry per CDR3 protein. The sample contains roughly 500,000 distinct CDR3 sequences, roughly 22% of which appear only once. The sequenced sample was peripheral blood mononuclear cells (PBMCs), obtained when the disease was refractory, from a patient treated with antithyroid drugs. The receptors originated from a female donor with Graves disease.

The rearrangement links TRBV20-1 to TRBJ1-2; D is perhaps TRBD1 (5 bases). V was cut by 4 bases and J by 6 bases, with 15 bases left in between. CDR3 length equals 13 residues. CDR1 DFQATT and CDR2 SNEGSKA come from the germline V gene (reference sequence). CDR3 in DNA: TGCAGTGCTACGGACAACCTAGTAAATGGCTACACCTTC. Encoded protein: CSATDNLVNGYTF.

Only a few counts were recorded for this clonotype. This rearrangement joins TRBV29-1 to TRBJ1-2, with D possibly TRBD1 on 5 matching bases. The CDR3 covers 11 residues. Germline CDR1 and CDR2: SQVTM and ANQGSEA. The CDR3 sequence is CTPPGVWGYTF. The DNA for the CDR3 is TGCACCCCTCCGGGGGTGTGGGGCTACACCTTC.

The genes are TRBV18 and TRBJ1-2; D is possibly TRBD1 (5 bases). Germline CDR1 KGHSH, CDR2 LQKENI. Between the trimmed V and J ends, which lost 0 bases and 6 bases, there was a span of 11 bases. The CDR3 has 14 amino acids. This chain's CDR3 is CASSPPGRAHGYTF. The CDR3 nucleotides are TGTGCCAGCTCACCACCGGGCAGGGCCCATGGCTACACCTTC.

There are a few counts of this clonotype. The chain uses TRBV7-6 and TRBJ1-5; perhaps TRBD1 as D (6 bases). The germline V gene has CDR1 SGHVS and CDR2 FNYEAQ. This CDR3 is built from 18 residues. Trimming shortened V by 1 base and J by 7 bases, and 23 bases separated the two germline ends. CDR3 sequence (DNA): TGTGCCAGCAGCTTAGGCGCCTGGAGGGGGGCGAGAGGGCAGCCCCAGCATTTT. Amino acid sequence: CASSLGAWRGARGQPQHF.

This chain joins TRBV4-1 and TRBJ2-2; TRBD2 aligns across 7 bases. In germline, CDR1 is MGHRA, CDR2 YSYEKL. The CDR3 is made up of 16 amino acids. Losses at the gene ends were 4 bases for V and 6 bases for J; bases not matched to a gene: 11. The CDR3 nucleotides are TGCGCCAGCAGCCCAACCAGGGCGGGGGTCGCCGGGGAGCTGTTTTTT. Encoded protein: CASSPTRAGVAGELFF.

Many counts were recorded for this clonotype. The chain links TRBV11-3 to TRBJ1-1, with D unclear. The CDR3 has 13 residues. CDR1 and CDR2 (germline): SGHNT, YENEEA. Between the trimmed V and J ends, which lost 1 base and 8 bases, there was a span of 11 bases. The CDR3 spells CASSLGPLREAFF. DNA for the CDR3: TGTGCCAGCAGCTTAGGGCCCCTACGAGAAGCTTTCTTT.

This clonotype was counted only a few times. V and J are TRBV11-3 and TRBJ2-5; a weak D match, TRBD2 (6 bases). The germline V gene encodes CDR1 SGHNT and CDR2 YENEEA. This CDR3 comprises 13 residues. The V gene lost 8 bases and the J gene lost 4 bases, with 14 bases spanning the gap. As DNA, the CDR3 is TGTGCCAGCCCCGGGAGCTTGGCAGAGACCCAGTACTTC. This translates into CASPGSLAETQYF. The variable domain in full, with the rest retrieved from reference TRBV11-3 and TRBJ2-5, is EAGVVQSPRYKIIEKKQPVAFWCNPISGHNTLYWYLQNLGQGPELLIRYENEEAVDDSQLPKDRFSAERLKGVDSTLKIQPAELGDSAVYLCASPGSLAETQYFGPGTRLLVL.

The V and J genes are TRBV14 and TRBJ1-2, with a tentative D call TRBD1 (5 bases). The CDR3 spans 12 residues. Germline V gene data show CDR1 as SGHDN and CDR2 as FVKESK. Trimming pared 7 bases from V and 8 bases from J, leaving 14 bases between. The CDR3: CASTARGRGYTF. In DNA form, the CDR3 reads TGTGCCAGCACCGCGAGGGGCCGGGGCTACACCTTC.

This clonotype occurred many times. The J gene is TRBJ1-1, the V gene TRBV7-3, with D maybe TRBD1 (6 bases). CDR3 length: 11 amino acids. The germline CDR1 and CDR2 sequences are SGHTA and FQGTGA. V lost 1 base and J 11 bases, leaving 8 bases between the germline ends. The chain's CDR3 is CASSLNRVAFF. The CDR3 DNA is TGTGCCAGCAGCTTAAACAGGGTTGCTTTCTTT.

This clonotype was observed many times. J is TRBJ1-4 and V is TRBV3-1, with no clear D. Germline V gives CDR1 LGHDT, CDR2 YNNKEL (reference sequence). V lost 3 bases to trimming and J lost 2 bases, with 10 bases between them. This CDR3 region has 15 residues. The CDR3 loop reads CASSHASGTNEKLFF. CDR3 DNA sequence: TGTGCCAGCAGCCACGCCTCGGGGACTAATGAAAAACTGTTTTTT.

This clonotype was counted a few times. The genes are TRBV28 and TRBJ2-7, with D unresolved. Trimming stripped 5 bases from V and 3 bases from J, with 11 bases between. The CDR3 is 13 residues long. Germline assignment: CDR1 MDHEN and CDR2 SYDVKM. For the CDR3, the DNA is TGTGCCAGCAGTCCTTCTGCGGTCTACGAGCAGTACTTC. Its translation is CASSPSAVYEQYF.

This clonotype was counted between two and nine times. The V gene is TRBV11-2, the J gene TRBJ2-7; possibly TRBD1 or TRBD2 for D (6 bases each). Trimming pared 5 bases from V and 0 bases from J, leaving 14 bases between. Per germline, CDR1 SGHAT and CDR2 FQNNGV. CDR3 size: 15 residues. The CDR3 loop is CASSQGGSHSYEQYF. The CDR3 coding sequence is TGTGCCAGCAGCCAAGGGGGGTCCCACTCCTACGAGCAGTACTTC.

This clonotype was counted between two and nine times. The CDR3 does not close with the conserved phenylalanine or tryptophan, likely indicating a read error. CDR3 DNA sequence: TGTGCCAGCGGCCCACAGGGGGCCCCTCAAGAGACCCAGTACCTC. Its protein is CASGPQGAPQETQYL. The chain carries TRBV28 and TRBJ2-5; 9 bases fit TRBD1. V lost 8 bases to trimming and J lost 2 bases; unmatched junction nucleotides: 9. Germline-derived CDR1 and CDR2 are MDHEN and SYDVKM. The CDR3 has 15 amino acids.

There are a few counts of this clonotype. A read error may produce the germline difference seen at one junction end. This sequence joins TRBV2 and TRBJ2-3; TRBD1 or TRBD2 may be the D gene (5 bases each). Germline CDR1 reads SNHLY; CDR2 reads FYNNEI. The length of the CDR3 is 13 residues. The CDR3 DNA reads TGTGCCAGCAGTGAAAAGTCGAGGCGAGGGGCGTCATTT. It encodes CASSEKSRRGASF.

With respect to this clonotype: This sequence may be a read error, since a much larger clone differs from it by one base. This sequence joins TRBV28 and TRBJ2-5; possibly TRBD1 or TRBD2 for D (6 bases each). Germline V gene data show CDR1 as MDHEN and CDR2 as SYDVKM. The CDR3 length is 16 residues. The germline V and J ends were trimmed by 4 bases and 5 bases, with 20 bases remaining between them. CDR3 in DNA: TGTGCCAGCAGTTCCCCCCTGTTGAGGGGGGAGGAGACCCAGTACTTC. Its protein is CASSSPLLRGEETQYF.

This clonotype turned up a few times. The chain joins TRBV19 to TRBJ1-2; D is possibly TRBD1 (6 bases). Germline CDR1 LNHDA, CDR2 SQIVND (reference sequence). CDR3 length equals 13 residues. V was pared by 7 bases and J by 6 bases, with 15 bases between. The CDR3 bases are TGTGCCAGTAATTCACAGGGATGGCATGGCTACACCTTC. Translating it yields CASNSQGWHGYTF. Full variable domain (missing parts from reference TRBV19 and TRBJ1-2): DGGITQSPKYLFRKEGQNVTLSCEQNLNHDAMYWYRQDPGQGLRLIYYSQIVNDFQKGDIAEGYSVSREKKESFPLTVTSAQKNPTAFYLCASNSQGWHGYTFGSGTRLTVV.

CDR3 residues: CASSLGLFNSPLHF. The CDR3 DNA reads TGTGCCAGCAGTTTAGGACTATTTAATTCACCCCTCCACTTT. The chain links TRBV28 to TRBJ1-6; no clear D gene. The germline CDR1 and CDR2 sequences are MDHEN and SYDVKM. With 2 bases removed from V and 6 bases from J, the gap between germline ends came to 8 bases. The CDR3 loop spans 14 amino acids.

Many counts were recorded for this clonotype. The chain links TRBV28 to TRBJ2-5; D possibly corresponds to TRBD1 (5 bases). CDR3 size: 16 residues. The germline gives CDR1 MDHEN, CDR2 SYDVKM. Trimming shortened V by 0 bases and J by 2 bases, and 13 bases separated the two germline ends. The CDR3 DNA sequence: TGTGCCAGCAGTTTATGGGGGCCCGCCGGGCAAGAGACCCAGTACTTC. Translation: CASSLWGPAGQETQYF.

This chain joins TRBV30 and TRBJ1-3; D perhaps matches TRBD1 (5 bases). V lost 8 bases and J lost 2, with 16 bases in between. Germline values: CDR1 GTSNPN, CDR2 SVGIG (reference sequence). CDR3 length: 14 residues. CDR3 sequence: CAGRGGIPGNTIYF. CDR3 nucleotide sequence: TGTGCCGGGCGGGGGGGGATCCCTGGAAACACCATATATTTT.

V and J are TRBV20-1 and TRBJ1-5; 7 bases map to TRBD1. The V gene end was trimmed by 6 bases and the J gene end by 1 base; junction bases not matched to a gene: 6. Germline CDR1 DFQATT, CDR2 SNEGSKA (reference sequence). This CDR3 has 14 residues. The CDR3 spells CSAGDSGSNQPQHF. The CDR3 nucleotides read TGCAGTGCAGGGGACAGCGGGAGCAATCAGCCCCAGCATTTT.

This clonotype has ten or more counts. CDR3 loop: CASSSLTQYF. CDR3 bases: TGTGCCAGCAGCTCATTGACCCAGTACTTC. This chain uses TRBV2 with TRBJ2-5; D is uncertain. The germline V gene has CDR1 SNHLY and CDR2 FYNNEI. The ends were cut back, 6 bases at V and 7 bases at J, with 6 bases in the middle. The CDR3 is 10 residues long. Complete variable domain (other parts from reference TRBV2 and TRBJ2-5): EPEVTQTPSHQVTQMGQEVILRCVPISNHLYFYWYRQILGQKVEFLVSFYNNEISEKSEIFDDQFSVERPDGSNFTLKIRSTKLEDSAMYFCASSSLTQYFGPGTRLLVL.

This clonotype was counted ten times or more. V and J are TRBV28 and TRBJ2-7, with D hard to call. The CDR3 has 13 amino acids. The germline V and J ends were trimmed by 3 bases and 2 bases, with 8 bases remaining between them. Per germline, CDR1 MDHEN and CDR2 SYDVKM. CDR3 sequence: CASSFLDTYEQYF. The CDR3, as DNA: TGTGCCAGCAGTTTTCTTGATACCTACGAGCAGTACTTC.

This clonotype was detected many times. A much larger clone differs from this one at a single base, so this may be a read error. J is TRBJ2-7 and V is TRBV7-2; 8 bases are a match to TRBD1. Germline CDR1 SGHTA, CDR2 FQGNSA. The CDR3 is 14 amino acids. The CDR3 coding sequence is TGTGCCAACAGCAAAACAGGGGGCTCCTACGAGCAGTACTTC. Its translation is CANSKTGGSYEQYF.

This clonotype was counted a few times. The rearrangement joins TRBV2 to TRBJ2-2; tentatively, D is TRBD1 (6 bases). CDR1 and CDR2 from the germline V gene are SNHLY and FYNNEI. With 9 bases removed from V and 0 bases from J, the gap between germline ends came to 14 bases. This CDR3 has 15 residues. CDR3 in DNA: TGTGCCAGGAAAGACAGGTTCGCGAACACCGGGGAGCTGTTTTTT. Translated, it gives CARKDRFANTGELFF.

This clonotype came up many times. The chain carries TRBV20-1 and TRBJ1-2; 10 bases map to TRBD1. The CDR3 runs to 14 residues. Germline V gene lookup returns CDR1 DFQATT and CDR2 SNEGSKA (reference sequence). V lost 5 bases to trimming and J lost 7 bases; unmatched junction nucleotides: 10. CDR3 nucleotides: TGCAGTGCTTCCCATCCCGGGACAGGGGTTGGCTACACCTTC. Its protein is CSASHPGTGVGYTF.

The chain links TRBV20-1 to TRBJ1-2, with no clear D. Trimming took off 0 bases at V and 0 bases at J, with 11 bases between the two ends. This CDR3 is built from 15 residues. CDR1 DFQATT and CDR2 SNEGSKA come from the germline V gene (reference sequence). The CDR3 region has the DNA TGCAGTGCTAGAGATGAACGGTTCCCTAACTATGGCTACACCTTC. Its translation: CSARDERFPNYGYTF.

The chain links TRBV19 to TRBJ1-3; 8 nucleotides line up with TRBD1. Germline CDR1 reads LNHDA; CDR2 reads SQIVND (reference sequence). The CDR3 runs 14 residues. The V segment lost 10 bases and the J segment 0 bases; nucleotides outside the gene matches: 5. Written as DNA, the CDR3 is TGTGCCACCAGGACAGGGAACTCTGGAAACACCATATATTTT. Its translation is CATRTGNSGNTIYF.

This clonotype was detected many times. V is TRBV29-1 and J is TRBJ2-7, with TRBD2 matching 11 bases. Germline CDR1 is SQVTM and CDR2 is ANQGSEA. V shed 7 bases, J shed 6 bases, and the junction held 11 bases outside the gene matches. The CDR3 covers 14 residues. The CDR3: CSGIAGGGSSEQYF. The CDR3 nucleotides read TGCAGCGGAATAGCGGGAGGGGGTTCGAGCGAGCAGTACTTC.

The chain joins TRBV27 to TRBJ2-3; D may match TRBD1 or TRBD2 (5 bases each). The CDR3 sequence is 16 residues long. Germline lookup yields CDR1 MNHEY and CDR2 SMNVEV (reference sequence). Trimming took off 5 bases at V and 2 bases at J, with 17 bases between the two ends. The CDR3 coding sequence is TGTGCCAGCAGTCCGCAGGGCGGGTATGACACAGATACGCAGTATTTT. Translating gives CASSPQGGYDTDTQYF.

This clonotype was seen a handful of times. Here the CDR3 DNA reads TGTGCCAGCAGTGCAGGGGGATTTGGGTACGAGCAGTACTTC. Translation: CASSAGGFGYEQYF. The chain uses TRBV9 and TRBJ2-7; 7 positions agree with TRBD1. Germline CDR1 is SGDLS and CDR2 is YYNGEE. The CDR3 spans 14 residues. After removal of 5 bases from V and 4 bases from J, the junction contained 9 bases not matched to a gene.

This clonotype was seen only a few times. At one of its ends the junction is not consistent with the germline gene, which may arise from a read error. V and J are TRBV7-3 and TRBJ2-6; weak D call: TRBD1 (6 bases). Per the germline V gene, CDR1 is SGHTA and CDR2 is FQGTGA. The CDR3 extends over 16 amino acids. CDR3 bases: TGTGCCAGCAGCCCGGACAGACCCTCTGGGGCCAACATCCTGACTTTC. Translation gives CASSPDRPSGANILTF.

This clonotype was counted ten times or more. The chain is built from TRBV29-1 and TRBJ1-5; 7 positions agree with TRBD1. Trimming removed 5 bases from V and 5 bases from J; junction bases left unmatched: 3. Germline V lookup: CDR1 SQVTM, CDR2 ANQGSEA. The CDR3 contains 12 residues. This CDR3 reads CSVRQGDQPQHF. CDR3 bases: TGCAGCGTTCGACAGGGTGATCAGCCCCAGCATTTT.